Reported below is one TCR beta chain. This clone was observed a single time. The target of this receptor is not known. No much larger clone is present one base from it, and per-base qualities are unavailable. This record belongs to a study of blood T cell repertoires in COVID-19 (dated by TCRdb to 2019 to 2021). Looking at the study overall: The collaborator samples originated in the United States, Italy and Spain and spanned the acute and convalescent phases of COVID-19. The prospective study material was composed of cDNA or gDNA derived from T cells, B-cell-depleted T cells, or PBMCs. The dataset comprised deeply sampled blood TCRbeta repertoires from subjects exposed to, actively infected with, or recovered from COVID-19. A freely available public database, intended as a resource for researchers studying the immune response to SARS-CoV-2, is where the repertoires were released. Samples were obtained from the ongoing ImmuneRACE study (first 160 participants) and from over 1,000 subjects provided by 6 global collaborators. Nearly every sample came with metadata listing a de-identified subject ID, COVID-19 status, age in years and sex. HLA class I and class II types, where available, came from metadata supplied by the sample provider rather than from assay-based typing.

TCRbeta CDR3 regions were amplified from genomic DNA by means of the immunoSEQ Assay, a bias-controlled multiplex PCR. The study's own analysis went as follows. Within the assay, amplification of reference gene primers was used to estimate how many nucleated cells each sample contained. Sequence reads were collapsed and filtered to measure the absolute abundance of every unique TCRbeta CDR3 rearrangement. For each sample, productive Simpson clonality was calculated as the square root of Simpson's diversity index over productive rearrangements. What TCRdb holds here is the immuneACCESS table cut down to in-frame rearrangements. Part of the clones is not present; checked against another copy, under half of the missing clones reflect an unresolved V gene, and the others are unexplained. V and J calls and clone size follow that table, whereas D and trimming were derived from the DNA. Recorded for this sample are about 120,000 clones; over 75% of them occurred a single time. The top ten hold about 11% of the sample.

Overall study results and their limits: How much clinical and demographic metadata was included differed by source and by participant, and the metadata was provided uncurated.

Whole blood was collected in K2EDTA tubes by collaborating institutions according to the institutions' own protocols. For TCRbeta analysis, collaborators shipped samples as frozen whole blood, isolated PBMCs, or DNA extracted from either of those sample types. The CDR3 starts with the cysteine, ends with the phenylalanine, and has 15 residues. The CDR3 DNA has 45 bases and is translated from base 1. The V end gives up 4 bases and the J end 0 bases, leaving 6 bases in the junction not matched to a gene. Via the germline V gene (reference sequence), CDR1 is MNHNY and CDR2 SVGAGI. Specimen: peripheral blood. The origin of this receptor is an elderly man with acute or convalescent COVID-19. Here the chain combines TRBV6-6 and TRBJ2-7; 7 bases in the junction line up with TRBD1. The nucleotides are TGTGCCAGCAGTTTGGGGGACAGTTTCTCCTACGAGCAGTACTTC. This codes for CASSLGDSFSYEQYF.